This T cell receptor beta chain was observed in a study of CXCR3-negative and CXCR3-positive naive CD8 T cells (dated by TCRdb to between 2019 and 2020). At the level of the whole study: In total, 130 million to 150 million TRB reads were obtained, or roughly 1.5 +/- 0.3 million reads per library. Naive subsets from about 5 donors and memory cells from 3 donors were included in the TRBV-TRBJ cluster analysis. The diversity and physicochemical repertoire analyses included eleven to twelve donors pooled from two independent experiments.

Each CD8+ T cell subset was flow-sorted in triplicate, and some 310,000 cells per subset were placed directly into RLT lysis buffer. To keep memory contaminants out, a stringent definition of naive CD8+ T cells was applied: CD45RO-CCR7+CD27+CD95-. Peripheral blood mononuclear cells were isolated from buffy coats by standard density gradient centrifugation. A FACSAria III was used to flow-sort naive CD8+ T cells into CXCR3-negative and CXCR3-positive populations. An RNeasy Mini Kit was used to extract total RNA from the sorted cells. In the case of this clonotype: Which antigen it targets is not known.

The full study reports these points: Within the same donor, TRBV-TRBJ usage looked similar between naive CXCR3-negative and CXCR3-positive cells, but memory cells had distinct patterns. Both naive subsets had comparably high repertoire diversity, while memory CD8+ T cells had much lower repertoire diversity. Compared with CXCR3-negative naive cells, CXCR3-positive naive cells had TRB CDR3s with higher hydrophobicity (lower Kidera factor 4), lower energy, and higher strength and volume indices. Because surface CD5, which is linked to self-reactivity in mice, was comparable between the naive subsets, TCR interaction strength was also inferred from the physicochemical properties of TRB CDR3s. Freshly isolated PBMCs were used for most assays because CXCR3 expression partially decreased after cryopreservation.

Sequencing was performed on a NextSeq 550. The Human TCR Profiling Kit (MiLaboratory) was used to make UMI-labeled 5' RACE TRB cDNA libraries. cDNA synthesis used the entire amount of extracted RNA, and PCR amplification then used the entire amount of cDNA produced. Libraries were prepared in parallel using an identical number of PCR cycles. On the authors' methods: About 50,000 +/- 9,200 unique UMI-labeled TRB cDNA molecules per library were extracted with MIGEC and MiXCR, with at least two reads per UMI required. On average, about 40,000 +/- 10,000 functional in-frame TRB CDR3 nucleotide clonotypes lacking stop codons were found per library. After downsampling to 5000 UMI-labeled TRB molecules per sample, diversity metrics such as normalized Shannon-Wiener and Chao1 were calculated in VDJtools. VDJtools was used to calculate clonotype-size-weighted physicochemical properties of the central five CDR3 residues, namely interaction energy, strength, volume and Kidera factor 4. TCRdb reprocessed the reads and lists each CDR3 protein sequence as a single entry, with no DNA. What appears here as the V and J calls and clone size reflects TCRdb's work, not the paper's. This sample's table has entries for more than 40,000 distinct CDR3 sequences. The top ten constitute around 1.4% of the sample.

As encoded in the germline V gene, CDR1 is MDHEN while CDR2 is SYDVKM. The CDR3 has 15 amino acids, counting the end cysteine and phenylalanine. A DNA sequence was not provided. The sample was naive CXCR3- CD8+ T cells from blood. The cell subset or site label here, explained by the study, means: CD45RO-CCR7+CD27+CD95- naive CD8+ T cells lacking CXCR3 (TNR3-). This TCR was sampled from a human donor in good health. Some clones in this sample may be carry-over from other donors' samples. The sequence links TRBV28 to TRBJ2-5; TCRdb designates TRBD1, a call that cannot be tested without DNA. The CDR3 reads CASSLDRGNQETQYF.